This T cell receptor beta chain emerged from a study of identical twins. Whole-study findings and limits: Conclusions rested on cross-sectional statistics rather than following the same donors. Invariant populations such as MAIT and iNKT cells could partly muddle zero-insertion analyses. Within beta out-of-frame sequences, the excess sharing observed between twins was weaker.

A universal primer site was incorporated via template switching, and the cDNA contained unique molecular identifiers. TCRdb recomputed calls from the 5' RACE reads with MiXCR, one row per CDR3 protein. The repertoire holds around 480,000 distinct CDR3 sequences, over 12% seen once, with about 0.52% in the top ten. The count of this clonotype is one. Its target is not known. CDR1 MNHEY and CDR2 SVGAGI come from the germline V gene. V shed 4 bases, J shed 2 bases, and the junction held 6 bases outside the gene matches. The CDR3 has 15 amino acids. These sequences were also reported in another study, on yellow fever vaccine responses in identical twins.

This receptor was obtained from a woman aged 18-35 years in good health. This chain uses TRBV6-5 with TRBJ2-3; 7 bases fit TRBD2. The sample consisted of CD4+ T cells sorted from blood. The CDR3 spells CASSWRLAVTDTQYF. The CDR3, as DNA: TGTGCCAGCAGTTGGCGACTAGCTGTCACAGATACGCAGTATTTT.